The present T cell receptor beta chain was sequenced within a study of blood T cell repertoires in COVID-19. Study-wide context: COVID-19 samples collected from the United States, Italy and Spain covered acute and convalescent phases. PBMCs, B-cell-depleted T cells, or T cells provided the cDNA or gDNA that made up the material.

In the original analysis: It was from reference gene primer amplification that nucleated cell counts were estimated. Profiling relied on immunoSEQ multiplex PCR, and the TCRdb table lists in-frame clones only, not all of them. Clonal size and the V and J genes are those of that table, whereas D and trimming came from the DNA. The sample contains about 200,000 clones, roughly 90% of which appear only once. CDR1 is SGHVS, CDR2 FQNEAQ, per germline. Trimming shortened V by 0 bases and J by 0 bases, and 6 bases separated the two germline ends. CDR3 length: 16 residues. The genes are TRBV7-8 and TRBJ1-6; D gene unclear. The sample taken for sequencing was peripheral blood. The TCR sequence derives from a man aged 35 to 55 with acute or convalescent COVID-19. In nucleotides, the CDR3 is TGTGCCAGCAGCTTAGCCGCTAGCTCCTATAATTCACCCCTCCACTTT. Translating gives CASSLAASSYNSPLHF.